Listed below are T cell receptor beta chains from one sample, sequenced in a study of blood T cell repertoires in COVID-19. Assay used: immunoSEQ multiplex PCR; TCRdb lists only in-frame clones, some missing. The table lists 200,000 to 250,000 clones, 60% to 85% of them singletons. Sequenced input: peripheral blood. These receptors originate from a woman aged 70-85 years with acute or convalescent COVID-19. The CDR3 runs from the conserved cysteine through the conserved F or W. The order of the fields is V gene, clone size, J gene, CDR3 protein. Only part of the rows carry a size: once, few, many, or a class if the clone is expanded.

V: TRBV18; size: -; J: TRBJ2-5; CDR3: CASSTEETQYF
V: TRBV9; size: few; J: TRBJ2-1; CDR3: CASSVGVGAVVLFF
V: TRBV18; size: -; J: TRBJ1-4; CDR3: CASSPARLNEKLFF
V: TRBV28; size: -; J: TRBJ1-5; CDR3: CASSLPQGPNQPQHF
V: TRBV10-3; size: -; J: TRBJ1-5; CDR3: CAISQQGQTPAQHF
V: TRBV29-1; size: -; J: TRBJ2-7; CDR3: CSVGGAPAYEQYF
V: TRBV25-1; size: -; J: TRBJ2-3; CDR3: CASTPHGAVTSTDTQYF
V: TRBV3-1/TRBV3-2; size: -; J: TRBJ2-5; CDR3: CASSPLAGVPQETQYF
V: TRBV2; size: -; J: TRBJ2-3; CDR3: CASILAGGNTDTQYF
V: TRBV28; size: -; J: TRBJ1-3; CDR3: CASSFRSGGAGNTIYF
V: TRBV5-1; size: -; J: TRBJ1-1; CDR3: CASSLGGQINTEAFF
V: TRBV7-2; size: -; J: TRBJ2-7; CDR3: CASSLREVIEQYF
V: TRBV27; size: once; J: TRBJ1-5; CDR3: CASSLSGQGPDQPQHF
V: TRBV18; size: few; J: TRBJ1-3; CDR3: CASSPGQGAGNTIYF
V: TRBV18; size: -; J: TRBJ1-1; CDR3: CASSAGTGGTEAFF
V: TRBV28; size: -; J: TRBJ2-2; CDR3: CASSTLAGGRAGELFF
V: TRBV19; size: -; J: TRBJ2-1; CDR3: CASSISAPSSYNEQFF
V: TRBV18; size: -; J: TRBJ1-5; CDR3: CASSKENNQPQHF
V: TRBV24-1; size: -; J: TRBJ2-5; CDR3: CATSDFVRERETQYF
V: TRBV11-1; size: -; J: TRBJ2-7; CDR3: CASSTGTGDEQYF
V: TRBV27; size: -; J: TRBJ2-1; CDR3: CASSLSLTGVGNEQFF
V: TRBV5-1; size: once; J: TRBJ2-5; CDR3: CASSLETRGQETQYF
V: TRBV2; size: -; J: TRBJ2-7; CDR3: CASSTGTGSSYEQYF
V: TRBV28; size: -; J: TRBJ1-4; CDR3: CASSKADRTEKLFF
V: TRBV19; size: -; J: TRBJ2-4; CDR3: CASSTSGTRGNIQYF
V: TRBV11-2; size: -; J: TRBJ1-2; CDR3: CASSLDRQGLGYGYTF
V: TRBV6-5; size: -; J: TRBJ2-5; CDR3: CASSYSEGVETQYF
V: TRBV24-1; size: -; J: TRBJ2-2; CDR3: CATSPPAGGYNTGELFF
V: TRBV19; size: -; J: TRBJ1-3; CDR3: CATAAGVFSGNTIYF
V: TRBV19; size: few; J: TRBJ2-7; CDR3: CASRDRGYEQYF
V: TRBV18; size: -; J: TRBJ1-1; CDR3: CASSQSTGGDTEAFF
V: TRBV7-3; size: few; J: TRBJ1-2; CDR3: CASSFGGQHYGYTF
V: TRBV3-1/TRBV3-2; size: -; J: TRBJ1-5; CDR3: CASSQDSQPQHF
V: TRBV12-3/TRBV12-4; size: -; J: TRBJ2-5; CDR3: CASSSSETQYF
V: TRBV3-1/TRBV3-2; size: -; J: TRBJ1-2; CDR3: CASSPGGGYTF
V: TRBV27; size: once; J: TRBJ2-2; CDR3: CASTPGTSGFTGELFF
V: TRBV28; size: -; J: TRBJ1-2; CDR3: CASSPRDRDYGYTF
V: TRBV18; size: -; J: TRBJ1-6; CDR3: CASSRGDPPALHF
V: TRBV6-5; size: -; J: TRBJ2-7; CDR3: CASSLAGGPSEQYF
V: TRBV29-1; size: once; J: TRBJ2-3; CDR3: CSVEGLAGPTDTQYF
V: TRBV3-1/TRBV3-2; size: once; J: TRBJ2-1; CDR3: CASSRFSGLAGGDEQFF
V: TRBV9; size: -; J: TRBJ2-1; CDR3: CASSVDLAGWNEQFF
V: TRBV3-1/TRBV3-2; size: -; J: TRBJ1-2; CDR3: CASSQGVRGDYGYTF
V: TRBV11-3; size: -; J: TRBJ2-7; CDR3: CASSPGGSPYEQYF
V: TRBV10-2; size: -; J: TRBJ1-1; CDR3: CASSEGRANTEAFF